A selection of T cell receptor beta chains follows, all from one sample in a study of CD8 T cells in ankylosing spondylitis. Via MiXCR, TCRdb re-called the 5' RACE reads, giving one row per CDR3 protein. The sample lists under 550,000 distinct CDR3 sequences, 26% occurring once. Sequencing input: blood, either unsorted or a sorted T cell fraction (not recorded which). These receptors originate from a male donor with ankylosing spondylitis. CDR3s include the opening cysteine and the closing phenylalanine or tryptophan. Each record gives: J gene, clone size, V gene, D gene, CDR3 DNA, CDR3 protein. A D gene is named only where the DNA matches it firmly. Only part of the rows carry a size: once, few, many, or a class if the clone is expanded.

J gene: TRBJ2-3; clone size: -; V gene: TRBV5-1; D gene: -; CDR3 DNA: TGCGCCAGCAGCTTTTATCGGGCAGGACCTAGCACAGATACGCAGTATTTT; CDR3 protein: CASSFYRAGPSTDTQYF
J gene: TRBJ2-5; clone size: few; V gene: TRBV7-2; D gene: -; CDR3 DNA: TGTGCCAGCAGCTTGACAGGATTACCGAAGACCCAGTACTTC; CDR3 protein: CASSLTGLPKTQYF
J gene: TRBJ2-1; clone size: many; V gene: TRBV3-1; D gene: TRBD1; CDR3 DNA: TGTGCCAGCAGCCAAGGACAGGGCTCCTACAATGAGCAGTTCTTC; CDR3 protein: CASSQGQGSYNEQFF
J gene: TRBJ1-4; clone size: -; V gene: TRBV5-1; D gene: -; CDR3 DNA: TGCGCCAGCAGCTTGGACGACCTTGAAAAACTGTTTTTT; CDR3 protein: CASSLDDLEKLFF
J gene: TRBJ1-4; clone size: -; V gene: TRBV7-2; D gene: TRBD1; CDR3 DNA: TGTGCCAGCAGCTTAGAGGTGGGACAGGGGGGAGTCGGACTGTTTTTT; CDR3 protein: CASSLEVGQGGVGLFF
J gene: TRBJ2-1; clone size: -; V gene: TRBV5-6; D gene: -; CDR3 DNA: TGTGCCAGCAGCTTTTTTCATCGTGAGCAGTTCTTC; CDR3 protein: CASSFFHREQFF
J gene: TRBJ1-6; clone size: -; V gene: TRBV5-1; D gene: TRBD1; CDR3 DNA: TGCGCCAGCAGCTCGGGGGACAGGGAGTATTCACCCCTCCACTTT; CDR3 protein: CASSSGDREYSPLHF
J gene: TRBJ1-5; clone size: -; V gene: TRBV12-3/TRBV12-4; D gene: -; CDR3 DNA: TGTGCCAGCAGTCGGGACCCAAGAGGTCAGCCCCAGCATTTT; CDR3 protein: CASSRDPRGQPQHF
J gene: TRBJ2-2; clone size: few; V gene: TRBV9; D gene: -; CDR3 DNA: TGTGCCAGCAGCGCCTTCTCTAGTCCCGGGGAGCTGTTTTTT; CDR3 protein: CASSAFSSPGELFF
J gene: TRBJ2-7; clone size: -; V gene: TRBV7-9; D gene: TRBD2; CDR3 DNA: TGTGCCAGCAGTTATTGGACTAGCGGGGGGGGCGAGCAGTACTTC; CDR3 protein: CASSYWTSGGGEQYF
J gene: TRBJ2-7; clone size: -; V gene: TRBV7-6; D gene: -; CDR3 DNA: TGTGCCAGCAGCCAACGGGCCCTCTACGAGCAGTACTTC; CDR3 protein: CASSQRALYEQYF
J gene: TRBJ2-2; clone size: few; V gene: TRBV15; D gene: -; CDR3 DNA: TGTGCCACCAGCAGAGTCGGCCGGCAGAGCACCGGGGAGCTGTTTTTT; CDR3 protein: CATSRVGRQSTGELFF
J gene: TRBJ1-6; clone size: -; V gene: TRBV2; D gene: -; CDR3 DNA: TGTGCCAGTCTCAGGGATAATTCACCCCTCCACTTT; CDR3 protein: CASLRDNSPLHF
J gene: TRBJ2-5; clone size: -; V gene: TRBV11-2; D gene: TRBD2; CDR3 DNA: TGTGCCAGCAGCTCTGGGACTAGCGGGAGGGCCGGAGAGACCCAGTACTTC; CDR3 protein: CASSSGTSGRAGETQYF
J gene: TRBJ1-1; clone size: few; V gene: TRBV29-1; D gene: TRBD1; CDR3 DNA: TGCAGCGTTACCCCCCGGGACAGGACTGATCACACTGAAGCTTTCTTT; CDR3 protein: CSVTPRDRTDHTEAFF
J gene: TRBJ2-1; clone size: -; V gene: TRBV5-1; D gene: TRBD1; CDR3 DNA: TGCGCCAGCAGCTTGGACAGGGGGACCAATGAGCAGTTCTTC; CDR3 protein: CASSLDRGTNEQFF
J gene: TRBJ2-5; clone size: -; V gene: TRBV5-1; D gene: -; CDR3 DNA: TGCGCCAGCAGCTTTTCGGGAGTAGTGAGGCAAGAGACCCAGTACTTC; CDR3 protein: CASSFSGVVRQETQYF
J gene: TRBJ1-5; clone size: -; V gene: TRBV11-2; D gene: -; CDR3 DNA: TGTGCCAGCAGCTTAGGGGCAGGGTCCGGCAATCAGCCCCAGCATTTT; CDR3 protein: CASSLGAGSGNQPQHF
J gene: TRBJ1-2; clone size: -; V gene: TRBV20-1; D gene: -; CDR3 DNA: TGCAGTGCTTGGACACACGACTATGGCTACACCTTC; CDR3 protein: CSAWTHDYGYTF
J gene: TRBJ2-1; clone size: -; V gene: TRBV6-1; D gene: TRBD1; CDR3 DNA: TGTGCCAGCCAAAATCTCCGGGACAGGGTCAATGAGCAGTTCTTC; CDR3 protein: CASQNLRDRVNEQFF
J gene: TRBJ2-1; clone size: few; V gene: TRBV5-1; D gene: TRBD2; CDR3 DNA: TGCGCCAGTTACCCGACTCTAACTAGCGGTCCTAAGACCTACAATGAGCAGTTCTTC; CDR3 protein: CASYPTLTSGPKTYNEQFF
J gene: TRBJ2-1; clone size: few; V gene: TRBV19; D gene: TRBD1; CDR3 DNA: TGTGCCAGTAGATCCGGGACAGGGTACAATGAGCAGTTCTTC; CDR3 protein: CASRSGTGYNEQFF
J gene: TRBJ1-5; clone size: few; V gene: TRBV12-3/TRBV12-4; D gene: TRBD1; CDR3 DNA: TGTGCCAGCAGCTCCTGGGAGGGGGCCATAGCTCGGCCCCAGCATTTT; CDR3 protein: CASSSWEGAIARPQHF
J gene: TRBJ1-1; clone size: many; V gene: TRBV3-1; D gene: -; CDR3 DNA: TGCGCCAGCAGCTTGAACCCGCGGGGCACTGAAGCTTTCTTT; CDR3 protein: CASSLNPRGTEAFF
J gene: TRBJ2-3; clone size: few; V gene: TRBV10-3; D gene: -; CDR3 DNA: TGTGCCATCAGGGGGTGGAGGTTGACAGATACGCAGTATTTT; CDR3 protein: CAIRGWRLTDTQYF
J gene: TRBJ2-5; clone size: -; V gene: TRBV6-2/TRBV6-3; D gene: -; CDR3 DNA: TGTGCCAGCACAAAAGACAGGAAAGAGACCCAGTACTTC; CDR3 protein: CASTKDRKETQYF
J gene: TRBJ1-2; clone size: few; V gene: TRBV20-1; D gene: -; CDR3 DNA: TGCAGTGCTAGACGGCAGCGGGGGACTGGTAACTATGGCTACACCTTC; CDR3 protein: CSARRQRGTGNYGYTF
J gene: TRBJ2-7; clone size: many; V gene: TRBV20-1; D gene: TRBD2; CDR3 DNA: TGCAGTGCTAGAGGCCTAGCGGGAGCGATGGGGGAGCAGTACTTC; CDR3 protein: CSARGLAGAMGEQYF
J gene: TRBJ1-2; clone size: once; V gene: TRBV15; D gene: -; CDR3 DNA: TGTGCCACCAGCAGAGATAGAATGATGTCTAACTATGGCTACACCTTC; CDR3 protein: CATSRDRMMSNYGYTF
J gene: TRBJ1-4; clone size: few; V gene: TRBV28; D gene: -; CDR3 DNA: TGTGCCAGCAGTCCTGGAAGGGACCTGTTTTTT; CDR3 protein: CASSPGRDLFF
J gene: TRBJ1-4; clone size: -; V gene: TRBV3-1; D gene: -; CDR3 DNA: TGTGCCAGCAGCCAAGCCAATAATGAAAAACTGTTTTTT; CDR3 protein: CASSQANNEKLFF
J gene: TRBJ2-3; clone size: -; V gene: TRBV7-2; D gene: TRBD2; CDR3 DNA: TGTGCCAGCAGCCCGGCGTGGGAGGGACAGTATTTT; CDR3 protein: CASSPAWEGQYF
J gene: TRBJ2-1; clone size: few; V gene: TRBV5-6; D gene: -; CDR3 DNA: TGTGCCAGCAGCTTGGGGGACTTAACCTACAATGAGCAGTTCTTC; CDR3 protein: CASSLGDLTYNEQFF
J gene: TRBJ2-5; clone size: few; V gene: TRBV20-1; D gene: -; CDR3 DNA: TGCAGTGCTAGAGGATACACTATATTAAAAGAGACCCAGTACTTC; CDR3 protein: CSARGYTILKETQYF
J gene: TRBJ1-1; clone size: -; V gene: TRBV15; D gene: -; CDR3 DNA: TGTGCCACCAGCAGGATGGGAGCGAACACTGAAGCTTTCTTT; CDR3 protein: CATSRMGANTEAFF
J gene: TRBJ1-1; clone size: -; V gene: TRBV10-3; D gene: -; CDR3 DNA: TGTGCCATCAATGAGTTTATGGGGGACACTGAAGCTTTCTTT; CDR3 protein: CAINEFMGDTEAFF
J gene: TRBJ2-2; clone size: few; V gene: TRBV7-8; D gene: -; CDR3 DNA: TGTGCCAGCAGAGAGGACCCCCGGAACACCGGGGAGCTGTTTTTT; CDR3 protein: CASREDPRNTGELFF
J gene: TRBJ2-3; clone size: few; V gene: TRBV5-1; D gene: -; CDR3 DNA: TGCGCCAGCAGCTTGACAGCCTCTAGCACAGATACGCAGTATTTT; CDR3 protein: CASSLTASSTDTQYF
J gene: TRBJ2-5; clone size: -; V gene: TRBV15; D gene: TRBD2; CDR3 DNA: TGTGCCACCAGCAGACAACCCGTTAGACTAGCGATTGAGACCCAGTACTTC; CDR3 protein: CATSRQPVRLAIETQYF
J gene: TRBJ2-3; clone size: -; V gene: TRBV19; D gene: -; CDR3 DNA: TGTGCCAGTAGTATAGTTCGGGGTTTTAGCACAGATACGCAGTATTTT; CDR3 protein: CASSIVRGFSTDTQYF
J gene: TRBJ1-1; clone size: -; V gene: TRBV24-1; D gene: -; CDR3 DNA: TGTGCCACCAGTGATGTAGACAGCCACGGAGCTTTCTTT; CDR3 protein: CATSDVDSHGAFF
J gene: TRBJ2-5; clone size: -; V gene: TRBV12-3/TRBV12-4; D gene: -; CDR3 DNA: TGTGCCAGCAGTTTACAGGGGATACATTGGGAGACCCAGTACTTC; CDR3 protein: CASSLQGIHWETQYF
J gene: TRBJ1-4; clone size: -; V gene: TRBV20-1; D gene: -; CDR3 DNA: TGCAGTGCTTGGGACAAGGTTGAAAAACTGTTTTTT; CDR3 protein: CSAWDKVEKLFF
J gene: TRBJ1-1; clone size: -; V gene: TRBV20-1; D gene: -; CDR3 DNA: TGCAGTGCTAGGGGAGGACGGGGGAACACTGAAGCTTTCTTT; CDR3 protein: CSARGGRGNTEAFF
J gene: TRBJ2-5; clone size: -; V gene: TRBV5-5; D gene: -; CDR3 DNA: TGTGCCAGCAGCCGGAGTTTCGAAGAGACCCAGTACTTC; CDR3 protein: CASSRSFEETQYF
J gene: TRBJ1-5; clone size: -; V gene: TRBV20-1; D gene: TRBD1; CDR3 DNA: TGCAGTGCTCCCACGGACAGGGGGCCTCAGCCCCAGCATTTT; CDR3 protein: CSAPTDRGPQPQHF
J gene: TRBJ1-4; clone size: once; V gene: TRBV3-1; D gene: -; CDR3 DNA: TGTGCCAGCAGCCAAGGAGGGGCAGAGATTAATGAAAAACTGTTTTTT; CDR3 protein: CASSQGGAEINEKLFF
J gene: TRBJ1-5; clone size: few; V gene: TRBV7-9; D gene: -; CDR3 DNA: TGTGCCAGCAGCTCTAGAGGGGGGGATCAGCCCCAGCATTTT; CDR3 protein: CASSSRGGDQPQHF
J gene: TRBJ2-1; clone size: many; V gene: TRBV7-9; D gene: -; CDR3 DNA: TGTGCCAGCAGCTTAATAGGGAATGAGCAGTTCTTC; CDR3 protein: CASSLIGNEQFF
J gene: TRBJ2-1; clone size: -; V gene: TRBV20-1; D gene: TRBD1; CDR3 DNA: TGCAGTGCTAGTACGGGACAGGTATCCTACAATGAGCAGTTCTTC; CDR3 protein: CSASTGQVSYNEQFF
J gene: TRBJ2-3; clone size: -; V gene: TRBV20-1; D gene: -; CDR3 DNA: TGCAGTGCTAGGAACAGTCGGCGGGGCACAGATACGCAGTATTTT; CDR3 protein: CSARNSRRGTDTQYF